This TCR beta chain emerged from a study of CD8 T cells in ankylosing spondylitis (TCRdb year 2017). With regard to the full study: To find TCR variants linked to disease, the study profiled T cell receptor beta repertoires in ankylosing spondylitis patients and healthy donors. The full study cohort was made up of approximately 27 ankylosing spondylitis patients and some 100 healthy donors. Peripheral blood was sampled, and synovial fluid was additionally collected from ankylosing spondylitis patients. Findings and caveats that apply to the study as a whole: Some motif variants were previously reported in synovial fluid and blood of reactive arthritis patients, suggesting common disease-initiation mechanisms. In peripheral blood, the disease-linked clones were found at relatively low frequencies and had a CD8+ phenotype. A TCR beta motif of eight highly homologous amino acid variants appeared characteristic of blood from ankylosing spondylitis patients. The disease-linked clones were reported to be significantly enriched in matched synovial fluid samples from ankylosing spondylitis patients.

Concerning this clonotype: No antigen is known for it. No base quality information exists; no much larger clone differs at one position.

TCRdb lists the instrument as Illumina HiSeq 2500. Quantitative 5'-RACE with molecular barcodes was the method used to prepare the TCR beta libraries. On the study's bioinformatics: A new computational method based on a probabilistic model of VDJ rearrangement was used to identify disease-linked TCR variants. TCRdb reworked the public reads: Q25 trimming with fastp, MiXCR clone assembly, productive beta chains retained. Under each unique CDR3 protein, matching rows form one entry showing the most common genes and DNA. TCRdb's processing, not the authors' own work, is the source of the V and J calls. For this sample there are 650,000 to 800,000 distinct CDR3 sequences; 15% to 20% appear just once. The top ten hold 15% to 20% of the sample. The CDR3 runs 17 residues from the cysteine to the phenylalanine. The only DNA kept is the CDR3, 51 bases in frame from the first base. CDR1 MGHDK and CDR2 SYGVNS were looked up in the germline V gene. V is reduced by 11 bases and J by 7 bases, leaving a spacing of 29 bases between them.

The TCR comes from a male donor with ankylosing spondylitis. This chain is built from TRBV25-1 and TRBJ2-2; the D gene is perhaps TRBD2, from 6 matching bases. Sequencing input: blood, either unsorted or a sorted T cell fraction (not recorded which). The DNA sequence is TGTGCCGGAGCCTCAGAGGCCCCCAGTGGGGGGATCGGGGAGCTGTTTTTT. Its translation reads: CAGASEAPSGGIGELFF.